This T cell receptor (beta chain) was documented in a study of T cells after yellow fever vaccination. Whole-study findings and limits: Secondary responses were weaker yet peaked faster, day 5 versus 15. It was a small share of clonotypes that appeared in both CD4 and CD8 compartments.

Germline values: CDR1 SGHTA, CDR2 FQGNSA. V shed 5 bases and J shed 5 bases, with 21 bases lying between them. The CDR3 consists of 16 residues. The study made its TCR cDNA through 5'RACE template switching. That step introduced a universal primer site along with UMIs. MiXCR, applied by TCRdb to the 5' RACE reads, yields one record per CDR3 protein. The sample includes tens of thousands of distinct CDR3 sequences, under 9.5% seen only once; the top ten take around 30%. Comment on this clonotype: The antigen remains undetermined.

The sequence derives from a man younger than 30 who received the YFV17D yellow fever vaccine. The sample in question was CD8+ T cells sorted from PBMCs, obtained 10 to 11 days after the first yellow fever vaccination. This chain connects TRBV7-2 to TRBJ2-5, with D unresolved. CDR3 amino acids: CASSLSPPNPGETQYF. The CDR3 DNA sequence: TGTGCCAGCAGCCTTAGTCCCCCTAACCCCGGGGAGACCCAGTACTTC.